This TCR beta chain comes out of a study of blood T cell repertoires in COVID-19. Germline lookup yields CDR1 MNHEY and CDR2 SVGAGI. V was shortened by 9 bases and J by 4 bases, with 15 bases between the two germline ends. The CDR3 spans 13 residues. Clones were read by immunoSEQ multiplex PCR, and TCRdb kept only the in-frame ones, dropping some. The data contain under 250,000 clones, under 90% of them singletons. Sample: PBMCs or T cells enriched from blood (not recorded which). The clonotype originates from a woman aged 50 to 60 who had been exposed to COVID-19. The J gene is TRBJ1-1, the V gene TRBV6-5; D is ambiguous. DNA for the CDR3: TGTGCCAGTCAGAGGTCCGGCAGCACTGAAGCTTTCTTT. Translation: CASQRSGSTEAFF.